Following are 13 T cell receptor beta chains from one sample sequenced in a study of T cells in Graves' hyperthyroidism and ophthalmopathy. Amplified regions were TCR beta CDR3 sequences from RNA transcripts. The TCR CDR3 first-round RT-PCR relied on the HTBI primer set. TCRdb itself ran the multiplex PCR reads through MiXCR, one entry per CDR3 protein. The sample carries under 700,000 distinct CDR3 sequences, about a sixth recorded once. What was sequenced was blood. These TCRs come from a woman aged 18-29 years with Graves' hyperthyroidism.

The sample holds many counts of this clonotype. This sequence joins TRBV20-1 and TRBJ2-3, with 12 bases that match TRBD2. Looked up from germline, CDR1 is DFQATT and CDR2 is SNEGSKA (reference sequence). Trimming cost V 1 base and J 2 bases; bases outside gene matches: 4. The CDR3 spans 16 residues. The CDR3 sequence: CSARALAGGDTDTQYF. CDR3 DNA sequence: TGCAGTGCTAGAGCTCTAGCGGGAGGGGACACAGATACGCAGTATTTT.

There are a few counts of this clonotype. V and J are TRBV20-1 and TRBJ1-6; 7 bases match TRBD1. The CDR3 extends over 14 amino acids. The germline gives CDR1 DFQATT, CDR2 SNEGSKA (reference sequence). The ends lost 0 bases at V and 8 bases at J; junction bases unmatched: 4. The CDR3 region has the DNA TGCAGTGCTAGAGATCCAGGGGGGGATTCACCCCTCCACTTT. Translating gives CSARDPGGDSPLHF.

This clonotype was counted ten times or more. CDR3 in amino acids: CASSLPQAMNTEAFF. The CDR3, as DNA: TGTGCCAGCAGCTTACCGCAGGCTATGAACACTGAAGCTTTCTTT. The V gene is TRBV7-8, the J gene TRBJ1-1; D unresolved. The CDR3 runs 15 residues. Trimming stripped 2 bases from V and 0 bases from J, with 10 bases between. CDR1 and CDR2 (germline): SGHVS, FQNEAQ.

The genes are TRBV24-1 and TRBJ1-6; TRBD1 aligns across 10 bases. With 4 bases clipped from V and 8 bases from J, the junction kept 7 bases outside the gene matches. This CDR3 comprises 16 residues. Germline V gene lookup returns CDR1 KGHDR and CDR2 SFDVKD. In nucleotides, the CDR3 is TGTGCCACCAGTGAGCCGGAGGACAGGGGGTATTCACCCCTCCACTTT. Amino acids: CATSEPEDRGYSPLHF.

This clonotype has a handful of counts. This chain links TRBV9 with TRBJ2-2, with D possibly TRBD2 on 7 matching bases. V was pared by 3 bases and J by 6 bases, with 21 bases between. The CDR3 extends over 17 amino acids. Germline CDR1 SGDLS, CDR2 YYNGEE. CDR3 nucleotides: TGTGCCAGCAGCGGAATCTCTGGGGGGGCCAAGTCCGGGGAGCTGTTTTTT. Amino acid sequence: CASSGISGGAKSGELFF.

Ten or more counts support this clonotype. The chain couples TRBV7-9 to TRBJ2-7; a possible D gene is TRBD2 (6 bases). The germline V gene encodes CDR1 SEHNR and CDR2 FQNEAQ (reference sequence). The V gene lost 5 bases and the J gene lost 1 base, with 18 bases spanning the gap. There are 16 residues in the CDR3. CDR3 sequence: CASSPAFDAGSYEQYF. The DNA for the CDR3 is TGTGCCAGCAGCCCAGCGTTTGATGCGGGATCCTACGAGCAGTACTTC.

This chain uses TRBV28 with TRBJ2-3; the D is unclear. Germline V gene lookup returns CDR1 MDHEN and CDR2 SYDVKM. CDR3 length equals 14 residues. V was trimmed by 3 bases and J by 2 bases, leaving 9 bases between them. In DNA, the CDR3 is TGTGCCAGCAGTTTCGGCCTAACCACAGATACGCAGTATTTT. Its translation is CASSFGLTTDTQYF.

This clonotype was seen many times. The chain employs TRBV30 and TRBJ2-1; D gene uncertain. The CDR3 loop spans 11 amino acids. The germline CDR1 and CDR2 sequences are GTSNPN and SVGIG (reference sequence). Trimming took 2 bases from V and 8 from J, leaving 7 bases between them. CDR3: CAWSREDEQFF. As DNA, the CDR3 is TGTGCCTGGAGTCGAGAGGATGAGCAGTTCTTC.

This clonotype was observed a handful of times. V usage is TRBV7-3 and J usage is TRBJ1-4; no reliable D call. CDR1 and CDR2 (germline): SGHTA, FQGTGA. Trimming stripped 5 bases from V and 2 bases from J, with 9 bases between. CDR3 length: 14 residues. CDR3 sequence (DNA): TGTGCCAGCAGCATACACGGTACTAATGAAAAACTGTTTTTT. Protein product: CASSIHGTNEKLFF.

The table lists this clonotype with a few counts. This sequence may be a read error, since a much larger clone differs from it by one base. The rearrangement links TRBV11-2 to TRBJ1-2, with D possibly matching TRBD1 (6 bases). This CDR3 is built from 12 residues. Per germline, CDR1 SGHAT and CDR2 FQNNGV. The chain's CDR3 is CTSSLQGNGYTF. The CDR3, as DNA: TGTACCAGCAGCCTACAGGGAAATGGCTACACCTTC.

Only a few counts were recorded for this clonotype. This chain joins TRBV6-2 or TRBV6-3 and TRBJ2-4; D might be TRBD2 (5 bases). The germline gives CDR1 MNHEY, CDR2 SVGEGT. This CDR3 has 13 amino acids. V dropped 7 bases and J dropped 8 bases, with 15 bases sitting between them. The CDR3 loop is CASKEALRDIQYF. CDR3 in DNA: TGTGCCAGCAAGGAGGCTCTCCGCGACATTCAGTACTTC.

About this clonotype itself: At one end the junction does not follow the germline gene, possibly because of a read error. J is TRBJ2-1 and V is TRBV6-2 or TRBV6-3; 13 bases are shared with TRBD2. Looked up from germline, CDR1 is MNHEY and CDR2 is SVGEGT. The CDR3 runs to 16 residues. In nucleotides, the CDR3 is TGTGCCAGTAGGACCCGGGGGACTAGCGGGAAGAATGAGCGGTTCTTC. Encoded protein: CASRTRGTSGKNERFF.

This clonotype was seen many times. J is TRBJ2-2 and V is TRBV13; D not resolved. V was trimmed by 4 bases and J by 5 bases, leaving 5 bases between them. The CDR3 is 12 residues long. The germline V gene encodes CDR1 PRHDT and CDR2 FYEKMQ (reference sequence). This chain's CDR3 is CASSYETGELFF. The CDR3 DNA is TGTGCCAGCAGCTATGAAACCGGGGAGCTGTTTTTT.